These 14 T cell receptor beta chains came from one sample sequenced in a study of blood T cell repertoires in COVID-19. Produced via immunoSEQ multiplex PCR; TCRdb's table is partial and in-frame only. The sample contains around 65,000 clones, 86% of which appear only once. Material: peripheral blood. These TCRs come from a human donor in a cohort sampled during active COVID-19.

The rearrangement joins TRBV19 to TRBJ2-1; 8 bases fit TRBD2. Trimming removed 5 bases from V and 4 bases from J; junction bases left unmatched: 10. This CDR3 region has 16 residues. The germline V gene has CDR1 LNHDA and CDR2 SQIVND (reference sequence). The CDR3 protein is CASSSKTSARYNEQFF. CDR3 nucleotide sequence: TGTGCCAGTAGTTCTAAGACTAGCGCCAGATACAATGAGCAGTTCTTC.

V and J are TRBV28 and TRBJ1-4; 7 bases are shared with TRBD1. The CDR3 contains 13 residues. After removal of 11 bases from V and 5 bases from J, the junction contained 8 bases not matched to a gene. CDR1 and CDR2 (germline): MDHEN, SYDVKM. The DNA for the CDR3 is TGTGCCTCCTTGAGGGGGCAAAATGAAAAACTGTTTTTT. Translation: CASLRGQNEKLFF. The entire variable domain, with the rest obtained from reference TRBV28 and TRBJ1-4, is as follows: DVKVTQSSRYLVKRTGEKVFLECVQDMDHENMFWYRQDPGLGLRLIYFSYDVKMKEKGDIPEGYSVSREKKERFSLILESASTNQTSMYLCASLRGQNEKLFFGSGTQLSVL.

The J gene is TRBJ2-4, the V gene TRBV28, with D perhaps matching TRBD2 (5 bases). CDR1 and CDR2 (germline): MDHEN, SYDVKM. The ends were cut back, 6 bases at V and 5 bases at J, with 14 bases in the middle. This CDR3 contains 14 residues. The CDR3 region has the DNA TGTGCCAGCAGCGATTCGGGAAGGCAAAACATTCAGTACTTC. Translated, it gives CASSDSGRQNIQYF.

This rearrangement joins TRBV7-6 to TRBJ1-1, with 10 nucleotides matching TRBD1. CDR1 SGHVS and CDR2 FNYEAQ come from the germline V gene. The CDR3 is 18 residues long. Unmatched junction bases numbered 16, after V lost 2 bases and J lost 7 bases. CDR3 sequence: CASSLKVGDRGAAFEAFF. CDR3 nucleotide sequence: TGTGCCAGCAGCTTAAAAGTGGGGGACAGGGGCGCAGCTTTTGAAGCTTTCTTT.

V is TRBV9 and J is TRBJ2-7; D is ambiguous. CDR1 is SGDLS and CDR2 is YYNGEE in the germline V gene. V was pared by 0 bases and J by 0 bases, with 10 bases between. CDR3 length: 15 residues. The CDR3 DNA follows: TGTGCCAGCAGCGTAGGTGTGAGCCTCTCCTACGAGCAGTACTTC. This translates into CASSVGVSLSYEQYF. Drawing the rest from reference TRBV9 and TRBJ2-7, the complete variable domain is DSGVTQTPKHLITATGQRVTLRCSPRSGDLSVYWYQQSLDQGLQFLIQYYNGEERAKGNILERFSAQQFPDLHSELNLSSLELGDSALYFCASSVGVSLSYEQYFGPGTRLTVT.

The rearrangement uses TRBV7-3 and TRBJ2-3; 8 bases are shared with TRBD2. Germline V gene sequence: CDR1 SGHTA, CDR2 FQGTGA. There are 16 residues in the CDR3. V was clipped by 2 bases and J by 2 bases; unmatched bases: 6. For the CDR3, the DNA is TGTGCCAGCAGCTTATCCCCGGGACTAGTCACAGATACGCAGTATTTT. Translating it yields CASSLSPGLVTDTQYF. The full variable domain, rest sourced from reference TRBV7-3 and TRBJ2-3, is GAGVSQTPSNKVTEKGKYVELRCDPISGHTALYWYRQSLGQGPEFLIYFQGTGAADDSGLPNDRFFAVRPEGSVSTLKIQRTERGDSAVYLCASSLSPGLVTDTQYFGPGTRLTVL.

A single count supports this clone. The V and J genes are TRBV11-3 and TRBJ1-1, with D uncertain. Per germline, CDR1 SGHNT and CDR2 YENEEA. With 3 bases removed from V and 1 base from J, the gap between germline ends came to 6 bases. The CDR3 contains 13 residues. The CDR3 loop is CASSLGKNTEAFF. For the CDR3, the DNA is TGTGCCAGCAGCTTGGGCAAGAACACTGAAGCTTTCTTT.

The V and J genes are TRBV27 and TRBJ2-2; 7 bases align to TRBD1. V was clipped by 5 bases and J by 4 bases; unmatched bases: 13. In germline, CDR1 is MNHEY, CDR2 SMNVEV (reference sequence). CDR3 length: 17 residues. CDR3 in amino acids: CASSKGTAQGSTGELFF. The CDR3 DNA reads as TGTGCCAGCAGTAAGGGCACGGCACAGGGGAGCACCGGGGAGCTGTTTTTT.

The chain recombines TRBV28 with TRBJ2-7, with 9 bases that match TRBD2. This CDR3 comprises 14 residues. With V trimmed by 0 bases and J by 9 bases, 6 bases remained unmatched. CDR1 is MDHEN, CDR2 SYDVKM, per germline. The CDR3: CASSLWGLARRQYF. DNA of the CDR3: TGTGCCAGCAGTTTATGGGGACTAGCTCGCCGGCAGTACTTC.

The rearrangement links TRBV10-1 to TRBJ1-3; 7 nucleotides agree with TRBD1. With V trimmed by 6 bases and J by 2 bases, 4 bases remained unmatched. Germline V gives CDR1 WNHNN, CDR2 SYGVQD (reference sequence). The CDR3 is made up of 14 amino acids. The CDR3 DNA reads as TGCGCCAGCAGCACCGACAGGGCTGGAAACACCATATATTTT. Translation gives CASSTDRAGNTIYF.

J is TRBJ2-6 and V is TRBV6-5, with D perhaps matching TRBD1 (6 bases). The CDR3 covers 15 residues. Trimming removed 5 bases at V and 1 base at J, with 9 bases between. Germline CDR1 is MNHEY and CDR2 is SVGAGI. As DNA, the CDR3 is TGTGCCAGCAGTACCAGGGGTTCTGGGGCCAACGTCCTGACTTTC. As protein: CASSTRGSGANVLTF.

The J gene is TRBJ1-4, the V gene TRBV27; D gene uncertain. V dropped 5 bases and J dropped 6 bases, with 16 bases sitting between them. The germline V gene encodes CDR1 MNHEY and CDR2 SMNVEV (reference sequence). The CDR3 consists of 15 residues. CDR3 in DNA: TGTGCCAGCAGTACGCGGATTTCAGTTGATGAAAAACTGTTTTTT. It translates to CASSTRISVDEKLFF.

This clone was picked up one time. This chain joins TRBV4-3 and TRBJ1-4, with a tentative D call TRBD1 (6 bases). The CDR3 contains 16 residues. Germline V gene data show CDR1 as LGHNA and CDR2 as YSLEER. The V end was cut by 2 bases, the J end by 5 bases, with 15 bases between. In DNA form, the CDR3 reads TGCGCCAGCAGCCAACAAACAGGGAGCCTGAATGAAAAACTGTTTTTT. Its translation: CASSQQTGSLNEKLFF.

This clone was seen once. V and J are TRBV28 and TRBJ1-4; maybe TRBD1 (6 bases). Trimming took 5 bases from V and 3 from J, leaving 10 bases between them. The germline V gene has CDR1 MDHEN and CDR2 SYDVKM. This CDR3 has 14 amino acids. For the CDR3, the DNA is TGTGCCAGCAGTGAGGGGGGGGCTAATGAAAAACTGTTTTTT. This translates into CASSEGGANEKLFF.